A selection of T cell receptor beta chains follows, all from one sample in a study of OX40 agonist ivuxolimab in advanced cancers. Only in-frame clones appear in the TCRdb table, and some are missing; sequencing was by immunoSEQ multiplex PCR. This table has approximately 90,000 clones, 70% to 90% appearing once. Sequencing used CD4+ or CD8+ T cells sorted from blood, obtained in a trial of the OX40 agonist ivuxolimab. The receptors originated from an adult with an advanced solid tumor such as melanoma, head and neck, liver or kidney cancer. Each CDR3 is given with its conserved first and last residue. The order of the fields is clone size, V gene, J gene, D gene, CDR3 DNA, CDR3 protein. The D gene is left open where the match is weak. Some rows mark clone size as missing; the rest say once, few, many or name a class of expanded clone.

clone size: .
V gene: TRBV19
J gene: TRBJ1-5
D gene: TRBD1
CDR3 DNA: TGTGCCAGTAGTCACAGGGGGCTTAATCAGCCCCAGCATTTT
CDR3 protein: CASSHRGLNQPQHF

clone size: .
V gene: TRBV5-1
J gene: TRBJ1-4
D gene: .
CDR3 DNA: TGCGCCAGCAGCTTTAGAGCCCTGAATGAAAAACTGTTTTTT
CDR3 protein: CASSFRALNEKLFF

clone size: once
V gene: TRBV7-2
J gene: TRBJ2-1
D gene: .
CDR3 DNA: TGTGCCAGCAGCTCCAACTGGGGTGAGCAGTTCTTC
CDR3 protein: CASSSNWGEQFF

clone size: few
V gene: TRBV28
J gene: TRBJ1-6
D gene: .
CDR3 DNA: TGTGCCAGCAGTCCCGACCGAGGGGGGAATTCACCCCTCCACTTT
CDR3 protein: CASSPDRGGNSPLHF

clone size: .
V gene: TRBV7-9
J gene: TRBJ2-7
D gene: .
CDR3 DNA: TGTGCCAGCAGCCTTGGTCGAGGGGTGGGGGAGCAGTACTTC
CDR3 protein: CASSLGRGVGEQYF

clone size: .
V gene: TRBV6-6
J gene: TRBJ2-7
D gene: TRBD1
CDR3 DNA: TGTGCCAGCAGGGGGGACAGGTACTACTCCTACGAGCAGTACTTC
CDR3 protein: CASRGDRYYSYEQYF

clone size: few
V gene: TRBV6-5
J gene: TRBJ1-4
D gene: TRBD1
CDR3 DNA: TGTGCCAGCACCCGACGGGACAGGGATGAAAAACTGTTTTTT
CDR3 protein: CASTRRDRDEKLFF

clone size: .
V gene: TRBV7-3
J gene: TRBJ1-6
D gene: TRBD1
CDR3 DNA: TGTGCCAGCAGCTTAAGGGCAGGGGGAAATAATTCACCCCTCCACTTT
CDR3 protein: CASSLRAGGNNSPLHF

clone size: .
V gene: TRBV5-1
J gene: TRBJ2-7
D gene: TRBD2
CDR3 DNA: TGCGCCAGCAATAGCGGGAGTATCCACGAGCAGTACTTC
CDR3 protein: CASNSGSIHEQYF

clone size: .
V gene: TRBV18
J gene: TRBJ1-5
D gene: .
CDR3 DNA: TGTGCCAGCTCACCACAGGAAAACCAGCCCCAGCATTTT
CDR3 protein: CASSPQENQPQHF

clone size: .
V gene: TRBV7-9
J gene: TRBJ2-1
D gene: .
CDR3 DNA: TGTGCCAGCAGCTTAGGATGGGGAACCGCCTACAATGAGCAGTTCTTC
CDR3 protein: CASSLGWGTAYNEQFF

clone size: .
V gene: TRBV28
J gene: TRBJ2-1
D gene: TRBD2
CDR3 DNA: TGTGCCAGCAGTTTAGCACTAGCGGGGGTTAATGAGCAGTTCTTC
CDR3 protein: CASSLALAGVNEQFF

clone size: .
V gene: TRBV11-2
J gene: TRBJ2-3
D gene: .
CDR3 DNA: TGTGCCAGCAGCTTTCCAGGGGCAGATACGCAGTATTTT
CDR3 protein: CASSFPGADTQYF

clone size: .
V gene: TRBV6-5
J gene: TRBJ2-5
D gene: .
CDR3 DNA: TGTGCCAGCAGTGGACTTTCCCAAGAGACCCAGTACTTC
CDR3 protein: CASSGLSQETQYF

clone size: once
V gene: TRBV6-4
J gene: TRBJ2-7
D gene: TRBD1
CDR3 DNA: TGTGCCAGCAGTGAGGGGACAGGGGTCTACGAGCAGTACTTC
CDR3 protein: CASSEGTGVYEQYF

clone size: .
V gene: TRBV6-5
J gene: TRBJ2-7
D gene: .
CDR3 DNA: TGTGCCAGCAGTTACTCGATGGCAGGGAGCTCCTACGAGCAGTACTTC
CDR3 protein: CASSYSMAGSSYEQYF

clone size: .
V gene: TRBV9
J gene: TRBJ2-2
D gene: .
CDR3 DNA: TGTGCCAGCAGCGTAGCAGTGAACACCGGGGAGCTGTTTTTT
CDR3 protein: CASSVAVNTGELFF

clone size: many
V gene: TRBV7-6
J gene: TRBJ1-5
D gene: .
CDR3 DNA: TGTGCCAGCAGCTTAGAGGGGAACCGGCCCCAGCATTTT
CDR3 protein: CASSLEGNRPQHF

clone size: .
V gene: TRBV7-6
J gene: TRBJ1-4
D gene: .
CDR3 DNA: TGTGCCAGCAGCTTATCCGACCGCCGGGGGGGTTATGAAAAACTGTTTTTT
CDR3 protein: CASSLSDRRGGYEKLFF

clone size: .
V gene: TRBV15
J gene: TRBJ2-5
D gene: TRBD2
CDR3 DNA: TGTGCCACCAGCAGACGTAGCGGGAGCGATGCTGGGGGAGAGACCCAGTACTTC
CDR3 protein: CATSRRSGSDAGGETQYF

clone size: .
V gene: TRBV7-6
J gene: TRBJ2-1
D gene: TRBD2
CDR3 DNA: TGTGCCAGCACAAAAGGGGAGGGGTTGAGGAATGAGCAGTTCTTC
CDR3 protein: CASTKGEGLRNEQFF

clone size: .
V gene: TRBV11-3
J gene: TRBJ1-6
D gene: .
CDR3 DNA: TGTGCCAGCAGCTTAAACCGTAATTCACCCCTCCACTTT
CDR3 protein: CASSLNRNSPLHF

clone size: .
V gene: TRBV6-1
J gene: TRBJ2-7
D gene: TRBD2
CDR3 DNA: TGTGCCACCGCGCTAGCGGCCTCCTACGAGCAGTACTTC
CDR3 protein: CATALAASYEQYF

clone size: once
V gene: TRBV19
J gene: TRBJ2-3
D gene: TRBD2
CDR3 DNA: TGTGCCAGTAGTTTTATAGGGGTAGCGGGTGTCACAGATACGCAGTATTTT
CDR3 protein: CASSFIGVAGVTDTQYF

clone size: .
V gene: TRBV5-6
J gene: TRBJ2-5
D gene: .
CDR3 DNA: TGTGCCAGCAGCTCACAAGAGACCCAGTACTTC
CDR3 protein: CASSSQETQYF

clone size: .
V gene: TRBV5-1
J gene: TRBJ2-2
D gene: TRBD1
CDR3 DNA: TGCGCCAGCAGCCGAACAGGGGTTGGGAACACCGGGGAGCTGTTTTTT
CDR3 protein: CASSRTGVGNTGELFF

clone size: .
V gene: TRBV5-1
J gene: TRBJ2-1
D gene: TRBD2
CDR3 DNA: TGCGCCAGCAGCTTGAGGCTAGCGGGGTTCGGGGAGCAGTTCTTC
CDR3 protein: CASSLRLAGFGEQFF

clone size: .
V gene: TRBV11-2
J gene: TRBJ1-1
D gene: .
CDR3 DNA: TGTGCCAGCAGCGCGGCGGGGCGGAGAACTGAAGCTTTCTTT
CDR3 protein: CASSAAGRRTEAFF

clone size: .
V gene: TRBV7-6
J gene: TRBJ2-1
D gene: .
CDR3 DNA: TGTGCCAGCAGCTTTACTAGCTCCTACAATGAGCAGTTCTTC
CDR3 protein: CASSFTSSYNEQFF

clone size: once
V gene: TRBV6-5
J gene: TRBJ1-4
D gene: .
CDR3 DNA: TGTGCCAGCAGTTACCGACAGGCCTCAGTGGAAAAACTGTTTTTT
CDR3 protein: CASSYRQASVEKLFF

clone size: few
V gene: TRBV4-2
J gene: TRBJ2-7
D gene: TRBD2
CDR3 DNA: TGTGCCAGCAGCCAAGATGCGGGAGGGCGGGAGCAGTACTTC
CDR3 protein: CASSQDAGGREQYF

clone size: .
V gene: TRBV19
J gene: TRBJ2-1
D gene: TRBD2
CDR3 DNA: TGTGCCAGTACCCGCGGGACTAGCGGGAGTAGTGAGCAGTTCTTC
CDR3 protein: CASTRGTSGSSEQFF

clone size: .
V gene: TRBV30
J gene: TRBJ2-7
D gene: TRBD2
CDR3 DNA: TGTGCCTGGAGTCGGGCTAGCGGAGACTACGAGCAGTACTTC
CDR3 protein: CAWSRASGDYEQYF

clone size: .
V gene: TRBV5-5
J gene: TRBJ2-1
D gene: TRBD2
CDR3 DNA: TGTGCCAGCAGCTCTCTTTCCCCGGGACTAGCGGGAGTCCCCTACAATGAGCAGTTCTTC
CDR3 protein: CASSSLSPGLAGVPYNEQFF

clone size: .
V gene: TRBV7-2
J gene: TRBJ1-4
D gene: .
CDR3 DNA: TGTGCCAGCAGCTTAAGGAGGTCCGGAGAAAAACTGTTTTTT
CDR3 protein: CASSLRRSGEKLFF

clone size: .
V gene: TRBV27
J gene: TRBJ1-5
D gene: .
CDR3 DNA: TGTGCCAGCAGTTTTTCATACGATCAGCCCCAGCATTTT
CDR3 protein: CASSFSYDQPQHF

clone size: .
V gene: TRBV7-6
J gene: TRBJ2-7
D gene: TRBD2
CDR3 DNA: TGTGCCAGCAGCTCGCTAGCGGGAGCCCCGGAGCAGTACTTC
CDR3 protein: CASSSLAGAPEQYF

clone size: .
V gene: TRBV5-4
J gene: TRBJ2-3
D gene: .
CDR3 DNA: TGTGCCAGCAGCTTAGACCGCCCCGGTACGCAGTATTTT
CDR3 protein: CASSLDRPGTQYF

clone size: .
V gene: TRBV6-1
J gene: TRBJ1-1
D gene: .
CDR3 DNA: TGTGCCAGCAGCAGCCGGGGGGATCCCATAAGGGAAGCTTTCTTT
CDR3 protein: CASSSRGDPIREAFF

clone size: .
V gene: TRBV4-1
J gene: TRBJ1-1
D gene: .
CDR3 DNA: TGCGCCAGCAGCCTTGGACCCACCGGGAACACTGAAGCTTTCTTT
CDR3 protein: CASSLGPTGNTEAFF

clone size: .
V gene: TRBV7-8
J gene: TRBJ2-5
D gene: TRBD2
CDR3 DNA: TGTGCCAGCATAAATACTAGACTAGCGGGGGGGCCGATCCAAGAGACCCAGTACTTC
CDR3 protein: CASINTRLAGGPIQETQYF

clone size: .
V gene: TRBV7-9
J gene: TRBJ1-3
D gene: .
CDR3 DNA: TGTGCCAGCAGCTCCCCCGGGCGTGGAAACACCATATATTTT
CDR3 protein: CASSSPGRGNTIYF

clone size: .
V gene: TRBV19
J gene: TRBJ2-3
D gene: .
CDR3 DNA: TGTGCCAGTACTCGACAGGAAAGCACAGATACGCAGTATTTT
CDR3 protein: CASTRQESTDTQYF

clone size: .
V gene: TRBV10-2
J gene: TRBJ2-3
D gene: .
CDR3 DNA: TGCGCCAGCAGGTTGACTAGTCGTGCTAGCACAGATACGCAGTATTTT
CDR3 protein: CASRLTSRASTDTQYF

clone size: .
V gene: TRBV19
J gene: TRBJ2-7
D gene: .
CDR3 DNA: TGTGCCAGTAGTCTCATGCCCCAAGGTAGCGGAGTCCCCTACGAGCAGTACTTC
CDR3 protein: CASSLMPQGSGVPYEQYF

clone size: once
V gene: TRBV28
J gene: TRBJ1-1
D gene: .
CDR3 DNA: TGTGCCAGCAGGAACAGGAAGAACACTGAAGCTTTCTTT
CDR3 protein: CASRNRKNTEAFF

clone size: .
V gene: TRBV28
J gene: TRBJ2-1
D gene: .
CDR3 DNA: TGTGCCAGCAGAAACCCGAAGGCTGAGGTTCGCAATGAGCAGTTCTTC
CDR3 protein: CASRNPKAEVRNEQFF

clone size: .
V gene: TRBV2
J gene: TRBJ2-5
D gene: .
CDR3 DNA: TGTGCCAGCAGTGATCTGGGGGGCGTAGAGACCCAGTACTTC
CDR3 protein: CASSDLGGVETQYF

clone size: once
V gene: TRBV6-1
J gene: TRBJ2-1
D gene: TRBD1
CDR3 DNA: TGTGCCAGCAGACCAGACAGGGAGTACAATGAGCAGTTCTTC
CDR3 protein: CASRPDREYNEQFF

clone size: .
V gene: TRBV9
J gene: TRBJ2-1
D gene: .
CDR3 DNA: TGTGCCAGCAGCGTAGATCCAGGCTACAATGAGCAGTTCTTC
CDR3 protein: CASSVDPGYNEQFF

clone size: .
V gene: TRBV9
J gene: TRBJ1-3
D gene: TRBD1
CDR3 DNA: TGTGCCAGCAGCGGGCCATTGCCGGACAGGGGCGAGAGAAACACCATATATTTT
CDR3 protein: CASSGPLPDRGERNTIYF

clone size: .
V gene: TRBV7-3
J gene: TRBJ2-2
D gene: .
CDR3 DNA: TGTGCCAGCAGCCAAGGCAACGGGGCCGGGGAGCTGTTTTTT
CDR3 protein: CASSQGNGAGELFF

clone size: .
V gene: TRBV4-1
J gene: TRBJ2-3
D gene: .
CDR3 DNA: TGCGCCAGCAGCCTCGAACCGGGACTGATCACAGATACGCAGTATTTT
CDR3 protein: CASSLEPGLITDTQYF